The 23 T cell receptor beta chains listed next were all sequenced from one sample in a study of cytomegalovirus exposure and HLA in healthy donors. The primer mix had 60 Vbeta and 13 Jbeta primers. The method was immunoSEQ multiplex PCR; TCRdb's version includes in-frame clones alone and lacks a portion of them. The sample consists of around 91,000 clones, roughly 86% of them appearing once. The specimen was PBMCs. The receptor set was obtained from a man aged 30-40 years in good health and CMV-seropositive.

The rearrangement uses TRBV4-2 and TRBJ2-1, with 9 bases aligning to TRBD2. Germline trimming cut 1 base from V and 3 bases from J; bases unmatched to any gene: 7. From germline, CDR1 is LGHNA and CDR2 YNFKEQ. The CDR3 consists of 17 residues. The CDR3 nucleotides are TGTGCCAGCAGCCAAGGGGTGAGACTAGCGGACTACAATGAGCAGTTCTTC. Translated, it gives CASSQGVRLADYNEQFF.

The chain employs TRBV11-1 and TRBJ2-5; tentatively, D is TRBD2 (6 bases). Trimming shortened V by 5 bases and J by 6 bases, and 19 bases separated the two germline ends. CDR3 length equals 15 residues. CDR1 and CDR2 from the germline V gene are SGHAT and FQDESV (reference sequence). The CDR3 spells CASSLHAGRQKTQYF. CDR3 DNA sequence: TGTGCCAGCAGCCTCCACGCGGGGAGACAAAAGACCCAGTACTTC. Drawing the rest from reference TRBV11-1 and TRBJ2-5, the complete variable domain is EAEVAQSPRYKITEKSQAVAFWCDPISGHATLYWYRQILGQGPELLVQFQDESVVDDSQLPKDRFSAERLKGVDSTLKIQPAELGDSAMYLCASSLHAGRQKTQYFGPGTRLLVL.

V usage is TRBV28 and J usage is TRBJ1-2, with TRBD1 as a possible D gene (6 bases). V lost 7 bases and J lost 2, with 20 bases in between. Per germline, CDR1 MDHEN and CDR2 SYDVKM. The CDR3 length is 16 residues. The CDR3 region has the DNA TGTGCCAGCACTCTTAGGGGGTCCCGGACCAACTATGGCTACACCTTC. Its translation: CASTLRGSRTNYGYTF.

Points on this clone: Other DNA sequences in this sample translate to the same CDR3. The rearrangement links TRBV5-1 to TRBJ1-1; no reliable D call. This CDR3 region has 13 residues. V lost 0 bases, J lost 2 bases, and 5 bases lay in between. Germline V gene data show CDR1 as SGHRS and CDR2 as YFSETQ. CDR3 coding DNA: TGCGCCAGCAGCTTGGCGGGAAACACTGAAGCTTTCTTT. It specifies CASSLAGNTEAFF.

The chain combines TRBV28 with TRBJ2-1; 10 nucleotides line up with TRBD2. V shed 3 bases and J 4 bases; nucleotides not matched to a gene: 6. The CDR3 loop spans 16 amino acids. The germline V gene has CDR1 MDHEN and CDR2 SYDVKM. CDR3 residues: CASSFPLAGPYNEQFF. Written as DNA, the CDR3 is TGTGCCAGCAGTTTTCCACTAGCGGGGCCTTACAATGAGCAGTTCTTC.

This clone was seen only once. This chain links TRBV6-4 with TRBJ1-1; 7 bases line up with TRBD1. J lost 1 base, V lost 6 bases, and 5 bases had no gene match. CDR3 length: 14 residues. CDR1 is MRHNA, CDR2 SNTAGT, per germline. This CDR3 is CASRRDSWNTEAFF. The CDR3 nucleotides read TGTGCCAGCAGGAGGGACAGCTGGAACACTGAAGCTTTCTTT.

This rearrangement joins TRBV6-5 to TRBJ2-7, with 8 positions matching TRBD2. Germline CDR1 reads MNHEY; CDR2 reads SVGAGI. The J segment lost 1 base and the V segment lost 0 bases, leaving 2 bases of the junction unmatched. This CDR3 contains 15 residues. CDR3 region: CASSYSREGSYEQYF. CDR3 nucleotides: TGTGCCAGCAGTTACTCACGGGAGGGTTCCTACGAGCAGTACTTC.

The rearrangement links TRBV7-6 to TRBJ2-5; TRBD2 agrees at 8 bases. Losses at the gene ends were 2 bases for V and 5 bases for J; bases not matched to a gene: 10. The V gene's germline CDR1 is SGHVS and CDR2 FNYEAQ. This CDR3 contains 16 residues. CDR3 in DNA: TGTGCCAGCAGCTTAAGCGGGGGTGGCCTCACGGAGACCCAGTACTTC. Translating gives CASSLSGGGLTETQYF.

The chain couples TRBV5-1 to TRBJ2-1; D gene uncertain. Trimming took 0 bases from V and 8 from J, leaving 6 bases between them. CDR1 is SGHRS, CDR2 YFSETQ, per germline. This CDR3 spans 12 amino acids. CDR3 sequence: CASSLGAYEQFF. Here the CDR3 DNA reads TGCGCCAGCAGCTTGGGGGCTTATGAGCAGTTCTTC.

This chain joins TRBV18 and TRBJ2-1; TRBD2 agrees at 7 bases. This CDR3 has 13 residues. Germline V gives CDR1 KGHSH, CDR2 LQKENI. V shed 5 bases, J shed 8 bases, and the junction held 6 bases outside the gene matches. CDR3 region: CASSTYTSDEQFF. CDR3 sequence (DNA): TGTGCCAGCTCAACGTACACTAGCGATGAGCAGTTCTTC.

The chain uses TRBV6-6 and TRBJ2-1; D gene ambiguous. Germline V CDR1 and CDR2: MNHNY, SVGAGI (reference sequence). Trimming removed 3 bases from V and 8 bases from J, with 5 bases in between. This CDR3 has 11 residues. CDR3 amino acids: CASSYSYEQFF. The CDR3 coding sequence is TGTGCCAGCAGTTATTCCTATGAGCAGTTCTTC.

The chain has TRBV11-2 and TRBJ2-3; 7 bases are shared with TRBD2. The V gene's germline CDR1 is SGHAT and CDR2 FQNNGV. The CDR3 length is 18 residues. Trimming removed 5 bases from V and 1 base from J; junction bases left unmatched: 15. CDR3 sequence reads: CASSPYPLGSGGTDTQYF. The DNA for the CDR3 is TGTGCCAGCAGCCCGTACCCCCTCGGGAGCGGGGGCACAGATACGCAGTATTTT. Drawing the rest from reference TRBV11-2 and TRBJ2-3, the complete variable domain is EAGVAQSPRYKIIEKRQSVAFWCNPISGHATLYWYQQILGQGPKLLIQFQNNGVVDDSQLPKDRFSAERLKGVDSTLKIQPAKLEDSAVYLCASSPYPLGSGGTDTQYFGPGTRLTVL.

The chain is built from TRBV5-1 and TRBJ2-2, with TRBD1 identical over 11 bases. The CDR3 has 15 amino acids. Trimming took 4 bases from V and 6 from J; bases not matched to a gene: 5. Germline V gene sequence: CDR1 SGHRS, CDR2 YFSETQ. CDR3 in amino acids: CASSTGTGGSGELFF. The CDR3 nucleotides read TGCGCCAGCAGCACCGGGACAGGGGGGTCCGGGGAGCTGTTTTTT.

The CDR3 reads CASSVQGTGYF. The CDR3 coding sequence is TGTGCCAGCAGCGTTCAGGGTACAGGGTATTTT. This sequence joins TRBV7-2 and TRBJ2-3; a weak D match, TRBD1 (5 bases). CDR1 SGHTA and CDR2 FQGNSA come from the germline V gene. The CDR3 sequence is 11 residues long. V lost 5 bases, J lost 14 bases, and 14 bases lay in between.

CDR3 coding DNA: TGTGCCAGCAGTTCTCATGACCAGACTACCGGGGAGCTGTTTTTT. Encoded protein: CASSSHDQTTGELFF. V usage is TRBV6-6 and J usage is TRBJ2-2, with D unclear. The CDR3 spans 15 residues. Per germline, CDR1 MNHNY and CDR2 SVGAGI (reference sequence). Trimming cost V 4 bases and J 5 bases, with 14 bases left between them.

This chain connects TRBV5-1 to TRBJ1-3; D is uncertain. CDR3 length: 16 amino acids. The V end was cut by 0 bases, the J end by 0 bases, with 10 bases between. Germline CDR1 SGHRS, CDR2 YFSETQ. The CDR3 reads CASSLGPGSSGNTIYF. In DNA form, the CDR3 reads TGCGCCAGCAGCTTGGGTCCAGGAAGCTCTGGAAACACCATATATTTT.

V gene TRBV30 combines with J gene TRBJ1-2, with no clear D. The V gene lost 7 bases and the J gene lost 4 bases, with 13 bases spanning the gap. The CDR3 has 12 amino acids. Germline-derived CDR1 and CDR2 are GTSNPN and SVGIG (reference sequence). This CDR3 is CASDLSSYGYTF. CDR3 nucleotide sequence: TGTGCCTCGGATTTATCTAGCTATGGCTACACCTTC.

The chain carries TRBV28 and TRBJ2-7; 12 bases fit TRBD2. This CDR3 spans 16 amino acids. CDR1 is MDHEN, CDR2 SYDVKM, per germline. J gave up 4 bases and V 4 bases, and 8 bases lay outside the gene matches. The CDR3 nucleotides read TGTGCCAGCAGTTACATTCTAGCGGGAGGGGGTTACGAGCAGTACTTC. Amino acids: CASSYILAGGGYEQYF. The full variable domain, with the rest looked up from reference TRBV28 and TRBJ2-7, is DVKVTQSSRYLVKRTGEKVFLECVQDMDHENMFWYRQDPGLGLRLIYFSYDVKMKEKGDIPEGYSVSREKKERFSLILESASTNQTSMYLCASSYILAGGGYEQYFGPGTRLTVT.

The V call is TRBV5-4, the J call TRBJ2-2, with 7 bases that match TRBD2. Germline CDR1 and CDR2: SGHNT and YYREEE (reference sequence). The junction had 7 bases not matched to a gene; V was cut back by 0 bases and J by 5 bases. The CDR3 is 16 residues long. Written as DNA, the CDR3 is TGTGCCAGCAGCTTGGGAGTCGCTAGCGGTACCGGGGAGCTGTTTTTT. It encodes CASSLGVASGTGELFF.

The chain links TRBV6-5 to TRBJ2-1; the match to TRBD2 covers 10 bases. Germline V gene data show CDR1 as MNHEY and CDR2 as SVGAGI. The CDR3 contains 15 residues. Losses at the gene ends were 6 bases for V and 4 bases for J; bases not matched to a gene: 6. CDR3 sequence: CASSRGLALYNEQFF. The CDR3 coding sequence is TGTGCCAGCAGCCGGGGACTAGCGTTGTACAATGAGCAGTTCTTC.

The V gene is TRBV19, the J gene TRBJ1-1; TRBD1 agrees at 9 bases. The CDR3 length is 14 residues. The J segment lost 5 bases and the V segment lost 3 bases, leaving 4 bases of the junction unmatched. Germline CDR1 LNHDA, CDR2 SQIVND (reference sequence). In DNA, the CDR3 is TGTGCCAGTAGTATCGGGACAGGGTGGACTGAAGCTTTCTTT. Protein product: CASSIGTGWTEAFF.

The rearrangement uses TRBV5-4 and TRBJ1-4; D call uncertain. Trimming left V 4 bases short and J 0 bases short, with 10 bases between. CDR1 and CDR2 (germline): SGHNT, YYREEE (reference sequence). This CDR3 contains 15 residues. The CDR3 sequence: CASSLQRSTNEKLFF. The CDR3 coding sequence is TGTGCCAGCAGCCTTCAGCGCTCAACTAATGAAAAACTGTTTTTT.

This clone has just one count. The V call is TRBV5-6, the J call TRBJ1-2, with a weak D call TRBD1 (5 bases). Per the germline V gene, CDR1 is SGHDT and CDR2 is YYEEEE. The CDR3 contains 14 residues. V was shortened by 3 bases and J by 4 bases, with 13 bases between the two germline ends. CDR3 region: CASSSLTVTYGYTF. The CDR3 DNA is TGTGCCAGCAGCTCCTTGACAGTAACCTATGGCTACACCTTC.